The 4 T cell receptor beta chains in this list originate from one sample, sequenced in a study of beta chain features in type 1 diabetes. Whole-study results and caveats: There was a moderate but significant shortening of TCRB CDR3s in all four CD4+ subsets of Type 1 diabetes patients.

The antigens for these receptors are not known. Every bit of the isolated RNA underwent reverse transcription, so sequencing read expressed TCRB transcripts. Repertoires were generated with immunoSEQ multiplex PCR, while TCRdb's copy carries only in-frame clones and drops some. The sample gives 500,000 to 650,000 clones, 9.5% to 15% of which show up once; around 0.12% is in the top ten. Sequences were obtained from naive CD4+ T cells from blood. The receptors originated from a man aged 30-40 years with type 1 diabetes.

The chain has TRBV7-2 and TRBJ2-7; TRBD1 agrees at 7 bases. Germline CDR1 reads SGHTA; CDR2 reads FQGNSA. The CDR3 extends over 17 amino acids. V dropped 1 base and J dropped 9; count of bases not matched to a gene: 18. The CDR3 sequence: CASSLVGAGTAPSGQYF. DNA for the CDR3: TGTGCCAGCAGCTTAGTAGGGGCCGGGACAGCTCCCTCCGGGCAGTACTTC.

This clone showed up just a few times. The V gene is TRBV6-1, the J gene TRBJ2-5, with D perhaps TRBD2 (5 bases). V was pared by 7 bases and J by 5 bases, with 17 bases between. Germline V gene lookup returns CDR1 MNHNS and CDR2 SASEGT. CDR3 length equals 14 residues. This CDR3 reads CASTEPGTFETQYF. CDR3 DNA: TGTGCCAGCACCGAACCGGGAACGTTCGAGACCCAGTACTTC.

This chain uses TRBV11-1 with TRBJ2-1, with 14 bases identical to TRBD2. Germline values: CDR1 SGHAT, CDR2 FQDESV (reference sequence). The CDR3 has 15 amino acids. Trimming took 2 bases from V and 9 from J; bases not matched to a gene: 3. For the CDR3, the DNA is TGTGCCAGCAGCTTAAGGACTAGCGGGGGGCGTGAGCAGTTCTTC. The encoded protein is CASSLRTSGGREQFF.

This clone was detected a few times. The chain employs TRBV4-1 and TRBJ2-5; 16 bases fit TRBD2. The CDR3 has 18 residues. V was pared by 4 bases and J by 5 bases, with 10 bases of the junction left unmatched. Germline lookup yields CDR1 MGHRA and CDR2 YSYEKL. The CDR3 loop reads CASSRFHGTSGGAETQYF. CDR3 sequence (DNA): TGCGCCAGCAGCCGTTTTCACGGGACTAGCGGGGGGGCGGAGACCCAGTACTTC.